The next 23 T cell receptor beta chains were all read from a single sample in a study of blood T cell repertoires in COVID-19. TCRdb keeps only in-frame clones here, not all; method: immunoSEQ multiplex PCR. The sample yields roughly 220,000 clones, about 80% seen once. Sequencing input: peripheral blood. The receptor source for this set is a woman aged 25 to 39 who had recovered from COVID-19.

V gene TRBV9 combines with J gene TRBJ2-7, with a tentative D call TRBD2 (7 bases). The CDR3 extends over 14 amino acids. With 0 bases removed from V and 12 bases from J, the gap between germline ends came to 19 bases. Germline V gene lookup returns CDR1 SGDLS and CDR2 YYNGEE. In DNA, the CDR3 is TGTGCCAGCAGCGTAGGGTACCAGGGGAGGGTCCTGTACTTC. Its translation is CASSVGYQGRVLYF.

V is TRBV10-3 and J is TRBJ2-7; 7 bases agree with TRBD1. Trimming removed 0 bases from V and 5 bases from J; junction bases left unmatched: 10. Germline assignment: CDR1 ENHRY and CDR2 SYGVKD. This CDR3 has 16 amino acids. CDR3 in amino acids: CAISESTSRGYDEQYF. CDR3 DNA sequence: TGTGCCATCAGTGAGTCGACCAGCAGGGGGTATGACGAGCAGTACTTC.

This chain connects TRBV18 to TRBJ2-1; 9 bases are a match to TRBD1. CDR1 and CDR2 (germline): KGHSH, LQKENI. The CDR3 is 16 amino acids. V lost 3 bases and J lost 4; bases outside the gene matches: 7. The CDR3: CASSPYEGQGYNEQFF. The CDR3 DNA follows: TGTGCCAGCTCACCTTATGAGGGACAGGGATACAATGAGCAGTTCTTC. The whole variable domain, remainder taken from reference TRBV18 and TRBJ2-1, is NAGVMQNPRHLVRRRGQEARLRCSPMKGHSHVYWYRQLPEEGLKFMVYLQKENIIDESGMPKERFSAEFPKEGPSILRIQQVVRGDSAAYFCASSPYEGQGYNEQFFGPGTRLTVL.

The chain couples TRBV27 to TRBJ2-7; D might be TRBD2 (6 bases). The germline V gene has CDR1 MNHEY and CDR2 SMNVEV (reference sequence). This CDR3 region has 15 residues. Trimming left V 3 bases short and J 2 bases short, with 14 bases between. The CDR3 reads CASSLNGGGAYEQYF. CDR3 in DNA: TGTGCCAGCAGTTTGAACGGGGGAGGAGCCTACGAGCAGTACTTC.

V is TRBV9 and J is TRBJ2-7; TRBD1 matches at 9 bases. This CDR3 has 16 amino acids. The germline CDR1 and CDR2 sequences are SGDLS and YYNGEE. The J segment lost 5 bases and the V segment lost 3 bases, leaving 12 bases of the junction unmatched. DNA for the CDR3: TGTGCCAGCAGCGCGAGGACCGGGGACAGGGCCCACGAGCAGTACTTC. This gives the protein CASSARTGDRAHEQYF.

This clone was seen a single time. The V gene is TRBV6-5, the J gene TRBJ2-7; D gene ambiguous. Germline V gene data show CDR1 as MNHEY and CDR2 as SVGAGI. The CDR3 is 15 amino acids. V dropped 0 bases and J dropped 4 bases, with 13 bases sitting between them. The CDR3 nucleotides are TGTGCCAGCAGTTACTCGATGAGTTCAGCGTACGAGCAGTACTTC. Its translation: CASSYSMSSAYEQYF.

The CDR3 DNA is TGTGCCAGCAACCGACAGGGGTCCCACCAAGAGACCCAGTACTTC. This codes for CASNRQGSHQETQYF. V gene TRBV2 combines with J gene TRBJ2-5; 8 nucleotides match TRBD1. The V segment lost 7 bases and the J segment 0 bases; nucleotides outside the gene matches: 7. Germline V CDR1 and CDR2: SNHLY, FYNNEI. The CDR3 covers 15 residues.

This chain joins TRBV9 and TRBJ2-7, with 7 bases matching TRBD1. CDR3 size: 14 residues. V dropped 0 bases and J dropped 3; count of bases not matched to a gene: 3. Germline V gene sequence: CDR1 SGDLS, CDR2 YYNGEE. The CDR3 sequence: CASSVEGAGYEQYF. The CDR3 nucleotides are TGTGCCAGCAGCGTAGAGGGGGCGGGCTACGAGCAGTACTTC.

The rearrangement links TRBV10-1 to TRBJ2-1; a possible D gene is TRBD2 (9 bases). The CDR3 length is 20 residues. V was clipped by 2 bases and J by 0 bases, with 23 bases between them. In germline, CDR1 is WNHNN, CDR2 SYGVQD (reference sequence). The CDR3: CASSERLAGTGGSSYNEQFF. The CDR3 nucleotides are TGCGCCAGCAGTGAGAGGCTAGCGGGGACAGGAGGGAGCTCCTACAATGAGCAGTTCTTC.

The chain couples TRBV11-2 to TRBJ1-1; TRBD1 might be the D (6 bases). The ends were cut back, 7 bases at V and 1 base at J, with 10 bases in the middle. Germline CDR1 is SGHAT and CDR2 is FQNNGV. The CDR3 spans 13 residues. This CDR3 is CASTDRSNTEAFF. The CDR3 DNA reads TGTGCCAGCACTGACAGGTCGAACACTGAAGCTTTCTTT.

The chain joins TRBV27 to TRBJ1-4; D is uncertain. The length of the CDR3 is 14 residues. With 3 bases removed from V and 6 bases from J, the gap between germline ends came to 11 bases. Per the germline V gene, CDR1 is MNHEY and CDR2 is SMNVEV (reference sequence). Here the CDR3 DNA reads TGTGCCAGCAGTTTGAGGACGAGGGATGAAAAACTGTTTTTT. Translated, it gives CASSLRTRDEKLFF.

This clone was detected only a few times. This chain uses TRBV7-9 with TRBJ2-1; 8 nucleotides agree with TRBD2. The length of the CDR3 is 16 residues. V lost 5 bases, J lost 0 bases, and 6 bases stayed unmatched. Germline V gene data show CDR1 as SEHNR and CDR2 as FQNEAQ (reference sequence). The CDR3 nucleotides read TGTGCCAGCAGCACCGAGCGGGAGAGCTCCTACAATGAGCAGTTCTTC. It specifies CASSTERESSYNEQFF.

As to this clone: Other DNA variants within this sample encode the same CDR3. The gene calls are TRBV6-5 and TRBJ2-6, with D possibly matching TRBD2 (6 bases). This CDR3 comprises 15 residues. The V gene lost 3 bases and the J gene lost 1 base, with 7 bases spanning the gap. Germline CDR1 reads MNHEY; CDR2 reads SVGAGI. The DNA of the CDR3 is TGTGCCAGCAGTTATGGAGGGTCTGGGGCCAACGTCCTGACTTTC. This sequence encodes CASSYGGSGANVLTF.

The chain recombines TRBV2 with TRBJ1-2; 8 bases match TRBD1. V dropped 4 bases and J dropped 8; count of bases not matched to a gene: 9. This CDR3 comprises 14 residues. Per the germline V gene, CDR1 is SNHLY and CDR2 is FYNNEI. CDR3 DNA: TGTGCCAGCAGTGGGCAGGGGGCGATAAGCGGCTACACCTTC. Translating it yields CASSGQGAISGYTF. Drawing the rest from reference TRBV2 and TRBJ1-2, the complete variable domain is EPEVTQTPSHQVTQMGQEVILRCVPISNHLYFYWYRQILGQKVEFLVSFYNNEISEKSEIFDDQFSVERPDGSNFTLKIRSTKLEDSAMYFCASSGQGAISGYTFGSGTRLTVV.

This chain links TRBV18 with TRBJ1-1; D possibly corresponds to TRBD1 (6 bases). With 6 bases removed from V and 3 bases from J, the gap between germline ends came to 14 bases. The germline V gene encodes CDR1 KGHSH and CDR2 LQKENI. This CDR3 contains 14 residues. CDR3 DNA sequence: TGTGCCAGCTCGGAACAGGGTAGCGACACTGAAGCTTTCTTT. It codes for CASSEQGSDTEAFF.

The rearrangement joins TRBV9 to TRBJ2-6; possibly TRBD1 for D (5 bases). With 5 bases removed from V and 0 bases from J, the gap between germline ends came to 18 bases. The germline CDR1 and CDR2 sequences are SGDLS and YYNGEE. The length of the CDR3 is 18 residues. The CDR3 region has the DNA TGTGCCAGCAGTCCGTCCACACAGGCATCCTCTGGGGCCAACGTCCTGACTTTC. Translating it yields CASSPSTQASSGANVLTF.

The chain combines TRBV6-5 with TRBJ1-2, with D possibly being TRBD1 (6 bases). Trimming removed 6 bases at V and 1 base at J, with 12 bases between. The length of the CDR3 is 14 residues. The germline V gene encodes CDR1 MNHEY and CDR2 SVGAGI. In DNA, the CDR3 is TGTGCCAGCAGGGTGACAGGCGTTAACTATGGCTACACCTTC. Translation gives CASRVTGVNYGYTF.

CDR3: CASSRTGVHSNTEAFF. The CDR3 DNA reads as TGTGCCAGCAGCCGAACAGGGGTCCATTCGAACACTGAAGCTTTCTTT. The gene calls are TRBV7-9 and TRBJ1-1, with TRBD1 identical over 7 bases. The CDR3 is 16 amino acids. V dropped 5 bases and J dropped 1; count of bases not matched to a gene: 10. CDR1 is SEHNR, CDR2 FQNEAQ, per germline (reference sequence).

The chain recombines TRBV30 with TRBJ1-2, with D possibly matching TRBD1 (6 bases). Trimming left V 5 bases short and J 8 bases short, with 18 bases between. The CDR3 contains 13 residues. CDR1 is GTSNPN and CDR2 is SVGIG in the germline V gene (reference sequence). DNA of the CDR3: TGTGCCTGGCGATTAACAGGGTCTATGGGCTACACCTTC. Encoded protein: CAWRLTGSMGYTF.

This clone was seen a handful of times. V usage is TRBV19 and J usage is TRBJ2-1; TRBD2 aligns across 9 bases. CDR3 length equals 13 residues. Germline V CDR1 and CDR2: LNHDA, SQIVND (reference sequence). The V and J ends lost 10 bases and 4 bases, in that order; junction bases with no gene match: 5. CDR3 loop: CAIDSGRYNEQFF. The CDR3 region has the DNA TGTGCCATAGACAGCGGGAGGTACAATGAGCAGTTCTTC.

The chain joins TRBV9 to TRBJ1-2; 11 bases align to TRBD1. Germline-derived CDR1 and CDR2 are SGDLS and YYNGEE. With V trimmed by 0 bases and J by 2 bases, 15 bases remained unmatched. The CDR3 totals 20 residues. CDR3 loop: CASSVGPTGLGQGGNYGYTF. The DNA for the CDR3 is TGTGCCAGCAGCGTAGGGCCGACGGGTCTGGGACAGGGGGGGAACTATGGCTACACCTTC.

This clone showed up just a few times. The chain is built from TRBV5-6 and TRBJ1-1; the match to TRBD1 covers 9 bases. Germline CDR1 SGHDT, CDR2 YYEEEE. CDR3 size: 17 residues. Trimming took 4 bases from V and 1 from J; bases not matched to a gene: 11. In nucleotides, the CDR3 is TGTGCCAGCAGCCAAGGGACAGGGAAGTGGGGGAACACTGAAGCTTTCTTT. As protein: CASSQGTGKWGNTEAFF.

A note on this clone: Other DNA sequences in the sample encode the same CDR3. J is TRBJ2-5 and V is TRBV12-3 or TRBV12-4, with a possible D match to TRBD2 (5 bases). Trimming removed 3 bases from V and 5 bases from J, with 10 bases in between. The CDR3 length is 13 residues. The CDR3 DNA reads as TGTGCCAGCAGTTTCTTGTCGGGGGAGACCCAGTACTTC. Amino acid sequence: CASSFLSGETQYF.